The 5 T cell receptor beta chains below come from one sample, sequenced in a study of Tregs in tolerant kidney transplant recipients. Profiling relied on immunoSEQ multiplex PCR, and the TCRdb table lists in-frame clones only, not all of them. Of over 50,000 clones in the sample, 75% to 90% were seen once. Sample: Tregs from blood, taken before the transplant. The source is a human donor who received a combined kidney and bone marrow transplant.

The rearrangement links TRBV5-5 to TRBJ2-5; 7 bases align to TRBD1. CDR1 and CDR2 from the germline V gene are SGHKS and YYEKEE (reference sequence). Losses at the gene ends were 4 bases for V and 4 bases for J; bases not matched to a gene: 7. CDR3 length: 14 amino acids. CDR3 residues: CASSGTTGLETQYF. In nucleotides, the CDR3 is TGTGCCAGCAGCGGAACGACAGGGTTAGAGACCCAGTACTTC. Complete variable domain (other parts from reference TRBV5-5 and TRBJ2-5): DAGVTQSPTHLIKTRGQQVTLRCSPISGHKSVSWYQQVLGQGPQFIFQYYEKEERGRGNFPDRFSARQFPNYSSELNVNALLLGDSALYLCASSGTTGLETQYFGPGTRLLVL.

The table lists this clone with a count of one. V usage is TRBV28 and J usage is TRBJ2-7; D is unresolved. CDR3 length: 12 amino acids. Germline values: CDR1 MDHEN, CDR2 SYDVKM. V gave up 3 bases and J gave up 7 bases, with 10 bases separating them. Here the CDR3 reads CASSFRAEEQYF. CDR3 bases: TGTGCCAGCAGTTTCCGGGCTGAAGAGCAGTACTTC.

In its sample, this clone was seen once. The rearrangement joins TRBV7-2 to TRBJ2-2, with 10 bases aligning to TRBD1. The CDR3 is 16 amino acids. The germline gives CDR1 SGHTA, CDR2 FQGNSA. V was pared by 5 bases and J by 5 bases, with 8 bases of the junction left unmatched. This CDR3 reads CASSPFDRGPTGELFF. The CDR3 DNA reads TGTGCCAGCAGCCCTTTCGACAGGGGGCCGACCGGGGAGCTGTTTTTT.

This clone is judged medium-sized. The rearrangement uses TRBV7-8 and TRBJ2-2; D is undetermined. V lost 4 bases to trimming and J lost 12 bases, with 12 bases between them. CDR3 length: 12 amino acids. From germline, CDR1 is SGHVS and CDR2 FQNEAQ. CDR3 bases: TGTGCCAGCAGCTCCCCTCGGGTTAAGCTGTTTTTT. Translated: CASSSPRVKLFF.

The CDR3: CASSDLAGGPLETQYF. The CDR3 bases are TGTGCCAGCAGTGACTTAGCGGGGGGGCCATTGGAGACCCAGTACTTC. The V and J genes are TRBV6-1 and TRBJ2-5, with 11 bases lining up with TRBD2. The CDR3 consists of 16 residues. The V gene end was trimmed by 3 bases and the J gene end by 5 bases; junction bases not matched to a gene: 8. The germline CDR1 and CDR2 sequences are MNHNS and SASEGT.